Presented here are 9 T cell receptor beta chains from one specimen sequenced in a study of blood T cell repertoires in COVID-19. TCRdb keeps only in-frame clones here, not all; method: immunoSEQ multiplex PCR. This sample has 150,000 to 200,000 clones, with about nine tenths found just once. Sequences were obtained from peripheral blood. These receptors all stem from a man between 65 and 80 years old with active or convalescent COVID-19.

This clone was observed a single time. The CDR3 protein is CASSLAGGLLDTQYF. CDR3 DNA sequence: TGTGCCAGCAGTTTGGCGGGGGGGCTTCTAGATACGCAGTATTTT. The chain has TRBV27 and TRBJ2-3; 9 positions agree with TRBD2. CDR3 length equals 15 residues. From germline, CDR1 is MNHEY and CDR2 SMNVEV (reference sequence). The V gene end was trimmed by 3 bases and the J gene end by 5 bases; junction bases not matched to a gene: 6.

The chain joins TRBV29-1 to TRBJ1-6; TRBD1 might be the D (6 bases). V dropped 8 bases and J dropped 5 bases, with 22 bases sitting between them. CDR1 and CDR2 from the germline V gene are SQVTM and ANQGSEA. The CDR3 is made up of 16 amino acids. CDR3 region: CSPRGRQGHNNSPLHF. CDR3 in DNA: TGCAGCCCCCGGGGTAGGCAGGGGCACAATAATTCACCCCTCCACTTT.

This rearrangement joins TRBV28 to TRBJ2-7, with a possible D match to TRBD1 (5 bases). V was clipped by 7 bases and J by 1 base, with 11 bases between them. This CDR3 is built from 13 residues. Looked up from germline, CDR1 is MDHEN and CDR2 is SYDVKM. The CDR3 region is CASNQGFSYEQYF. The CDR3 DNA follows: TGTGCCAGCAATCAGGGTTTTTCCTACGAGCAGTACTTC.

J is TRBJ2-3 and V is TRBV6-5; 9 bases are a match to TRBD2. The CDR3 is 15 residues long. Germline CDR1 and CDR2: MNHEY and SVGAGI. After removal of 7 bases from V and 0 bases from J, the junction contained 5 bases not matched to a gene. CDR3 nucleotides: TGTGCCAGCAATTTTGGACTAGCGAGCACAGATACGCAGTATTTT. This codes for CASNFGLASTDTQYF.

The CDR3 here is CAINRDRGPGEQFF. In nucleotides, the CDR3 is TGTGCCATAAACCGGGACAGGGGGCCGGGTGAGCAGTTCTTC. The chain couples TRBV7-9 to TRBJ2-1; 12 positions match TRBD1. This CDR3 region has 14 residues. Germline CDR1 and CDR2: SEHNR and FQNEAQ (reference sequence). V shed 10 bases, J shed 9 bases, and the junction held 10 bases outside the gene matches.

The rearrangement uses TRBV18 and TRBJ2-7, with D unclear. Per germline, CDR1 KGHSH and CDR2 LQKENI. The CDR3 totals 14 residues. V lost 2 bases and J 4 bases, leaving 12 bases between the germline ends. CDR3 residues: CASSPYAGQYEQYF. The CDR3 DNA is TGTGCCAGCTCACCATACGCAGGCCAGTACGAGCAGTACTTC.

The chain links TRBV6-2 or TRBV6-3 to TRBJ1-1, with a tentative D call TRBD1 (6 bases). The germline gives CDR1 MNHEY, CDR2 SVGEGT. V dropped 3 bases and J dropped 5 bases, with 22 bases sitting between them. This CDR3 comprises 17 residues. CDR3 loop: CASSYPQRGGRKTEAFF. The CDR3 DNA follows: TGTGCCAGCAGTTATCCCCAACGGGGGGGCAGGAAAACTGAAGCTTTCTTT.

The chain is built from TRBV25-1 and TRBJ1-1, with D uncertain. CDR3 length equals 14 residues. V lost 3 bases, J lost 3 bases, and 11 bases lay in between. Looked up from germline, CDR1 is MGHDK and CDR2 is SYGVNS. CDR3 residues: CASSDWIGDTEAFF. The CDR3 DNA sequence: TGTGCCAGCAGTGATTGGATCGGGGACACTGAAGCTTTCTTT. Based on the CDR3 plus reference TRBV25-1 and TRBJ1-1, the full variable domain is EADIYQTPRYLVIGTGKKITLECSQTMGHDKMYWYQQDPGMELHLIHYSYGVNSTEKGDLSSESTVSRIRTEHFPLTLESARPSHTSQYLCASSDWIGDTEAFFGQGTRLTVV.

The J gene is TRBJ1-2, the V gene TRBV3-1 (or the pseudogene TRBV3-2); 7 bases line up with TRBD1. This CDR3 is 16 amino acids long. Germline CDR1 is LGHDT and CDR2 is YNNKEL (reference sequence). V shed 3 bases and J 4 bases; nucleotides not matched to a gene: 11. For the CDR3, the DNA is TGTGCCAGCAGCCAGAGTGACAGGGTACTGACCTATGGCTACACCTTC. Translating it yields CASSQSDRVLTYGYTF.